These 30 T cell receptor beta chains came from one sample sequenced in a study of blood T cells in healthy people across ages. It was with a sample-barcoded 5' primer and a J-beta primer mix that a second PCR of roughly 6 to 12 cycles was run. Using its own MiXCR run on the 5' RACE reads, TCRdb lists one record per CDR3 protein. The repertoire holds about 580,000 distinct CDR3 sequences, roughly 48% seen once, with roughly 25% in the top ten. Material: blood. The receptors here all came from a man older than 75 in good health.

This chain uses TRBV7-2 with TRBJ2-3; 10 nucleotides align to TRBD2. The J segment lost 1 base and the V segment lost 5 bases, leaving 12 bases of the junction unmatched. This CDR3 comprises 18 residues. The germline gives CDR1 SGHTA, CDR2 FQGNSA. CDR3 DNA sequence: TGTGCCAGCAGCCCCAAATTTATGGGGACTAGCGGCACAGATACGCAGTATTTT. Encoded protein: CASSPKFMGTSGTDTQYF.

The chain uses TRBV20-1 and TRBJ2-5, with D perhaps matching TRBD2 (5 bases). Germline V CDR1 and CDR2: DFQATT, SNEGSKA (reference sequence). The V gene lost 2 bases and the J gene lost 3 bases, with 10 bases spanning the gap. The CDR3 covers 13 residues. The CDR3 is CSARSPGKETQYF. As DNA, the CDR3 is TGCAGTGCTAGATCTCCGGGGAAAGAGACCCAGTACTTC.

The J gene is TRBJ2-3, the V gene TRBV4-3, with 10 bases that match TRBD1. Germline V gene lookup returns CDR1 LGHNA and CDR2 YSLEER. V lost 0 bases, J lost 4 bases, and 7 bases stayed unmatched. The CDR3 is made up of 17 amino acids. The CDR3 reads CASSQDWGQGSADTQYF. CDR3 bases: TGCGCCAGCAGCCAAGATTGGGGACAGGGGTCGGCAGATACGCAGTATTTT.

The chain joins TRBV6-2 or TRBV6-3 to TRBJ2-7, with TRBD2 as a possible D gene (6 bases). V shed 2 bases and J shed 7 bases, with 12 bases lying between them. Germline V gives CDR1 MNHEY, CDR2 SVGEGT. The CDR3 is 13 residues long. The CDR3 protein is CASSYSGLKEQYF. In DNA, the CDR3 is TGTGCCAGCAGTTACAGCGGGTTAAAAGAGCAGTACTTC.

The chain couples TRBV6-5 to TRBJ2-4; a possible D gene is TRBD2 (7 bases). V shed 4 bases and J shed 6 bases, with 16 bases lying between them. The V gene's germline CDR1 is MNHEY and CDR2 SVGAGI. CDR3 length: 15 amino acids. The DNA for the CDR3 is TGTGCCAGCAGTTGGGGGCGGGGGCGAGGAAACATTCAGTACTTC. This codes for CASSWGRGRGNIQYF.

This clonotype was observed a handful of times. The J gene is TRBJ2-1, the V gene TRBV9; 7 bases align to TRBD2. CDR1 is SGDLS and CDR2 is YYNGEE in the germline V gene. The CDR3 totals 16 residues. The ends lost 1 base at V and 0 bases at J; junction bases unmatched: 4. CDR3 in amino acids: CASSVWGGSSYNEQFF. CDR3 sequence (DNA): TGTGCCAGCAGCGTATGGGGGGGAAGCTCCTACAATGAGCAGTTCTTC.

This chain connects TRBV27 to TRBJ1-1, with TRBD1 matching over 10 bases. The V segment lost 5 bases and the J segment 1 base; nucleotides outside the gene matches: 10. Germline CDR1 is MNHEY and CDR2 is SMNVEV (reference sequence). The CDR3 spans 17 residues. CDR3 coding DNA: TGTGCCAGCAGTCCCCGGCGGACAGGGGGAGAGAACACTGAAGCTTTCTTT. Encoded protein: CASSPRRTGGENTEAFF.

This clonotype was counted many times. The rearrangement uses TRBV6-6 and TRBJ1-4; tentative D call: TRBD1 (5 bases). Germline V gene data show CDR1 as MNHNY and CDR2 as SVGAGI (reference sequence). Trimming cost V 0 bases and J 7 bases, with 12 bases left between them. This CDR3 is 15 amino acids long. CDR3 protein: CASSYSEGEGEKLFF. The CDR3 region has the DNA TGTGCCAGCAGTTACTCGGAAGGGGAGGGTGAAAAACTGTTTTTT.

The V and J genes are TRBV20-1 and TRBJ2-1; 8 bases align to TRBD1. Losses at the gene ends were 3 bases for V and 10 bases for J; bases not matched to a gene: 8. The CDR3 is 13 residues long. Germline V CDR1 and CDR2: DFQATT, SNEGSKA (reference sequence). The CDR3 sequence: CSASRPGTGEQFF. The DNA for the CDR3 is TGCAGTGCTAGTCGGCCCGGGACAGGCGAGCAGTTCTTC.

V is TRBV3-1 and J is TRBJ2-3; D possibly corresponds to TRBD1 (6 bases). The V gene's germline CDR1 is LGHDT and CDR2 YNNKEL (reference sequence). V lost 0 bases to trimming and J lost 0 bases, with 10 bases between them. There are 16 residues in the CDR3. The DNA for the CDR3 is TGTGCCAGCAGCCAAGATGTAGGGGGAAGCACAGATACGCAGTATTTT. This codes for CASSQDVGGSTDTQYF.

The chain uses TRBV4-1 and TRBJ2-1, with TRBD2 as a possible D gene (7 bases). This CDR3 spans 17 amino acids. V was cut by 2 bases and J by 0 bases, with 14 bases left in between. Per germline, CDR1 MGHRA and CDR2 YSYEKL. The CDR3 nucleotides are TGCGCCAGCAGCCAAACGGGGGGCCGGAGCTCCTACAATGAGCAGTTCTTC. As protein: CASSQTGGRSSYNEQFF.

This clonotype has only a few counts. V gene TRBV28 combines with J gene TRBJ1-4; D is perhaps TRBD1 (6 bases). Trimming took 7 bases from V and 8 from J, leaving 17 bases between them. From germline, CDR1 is MDHEN and CDR2 SYDVKM. CDR3 length: 14 amino acids. CDR3 nucleotide sequence: TGTGCCAGCATTCAAAGGGGGACTTTCGAAAAACTGTTTTTT. Encoded protein: CASIQRGTFEKLFF.

The rearrangement uses TRBV15 and TRBJ2-3; the match to TRBD2 covers 10 bases. Germline CDR1 is LNHNV and CDR2 is YYDKDF (reference sequence). The CDR3 covers 14 residues. Trimming removed 4 bases from V and 4 bases from J; junction bases left unmatched: 2. CDR3 in DNA: TGTGCCACCAGCAAGCGGGAGGGAGCAGATACGCAGTATTTT. Amino acids: CATSKREGADTQYF.

This rearrangement joins TRBV10-3 to TRBJ1-4; tentatively, D is TRBD1 (6 bases). The CDR3 runs to 13 residues. The germline V and J ends were trimmed by 10 bases and 3 bases, with 12 bases remaining between them. Germline V gene lookup returns CDR1 ENHRY and CDR2 SYGVKD. CDR3 protein: CATGDNSNEKLFF. The CDR3 DNA is TGTGCCACGGGGGACAACTCTAATGAAAAACTGTTTTTT.

This clonotype has only a few counts. The chain links TRBV27 to TRBJ2-7; 13 bases fit TRBD2. Germline lookup yields CDR1 MNHEY and CDR2 SMNVEV (reference sequence). The CDR3 sequence is 15 residues long. V dropped 2 bases and J dropped 5; count of bases not matched to a gene: 3. The CDR3 region is CASSLTGTSGNEQYF. For the CDR3, the DNA is TGTGCCAGCAGTTTAACCGGGACTAGCGGGAACGAGCAGTACTTC.

This clonotype was seen only once. V and J are TRBV7-6 and TRBJ2-1; no definite D call. CDR1 is SGHVS, CDR2 FNYEAQ, per germline. This CDR3 has 14 residues. V was shortened by 1 base and J by 7 bases, with 11 bases between the two germline ends. Here the CDR3 DNA reads TGTGCCAGCAGCTTAGGAGAAAGGTATAATGAGCAGTTCTTC. It specifies CASSLGERYNEQFF. The full variable domain, with the rest looked up from reference TRBV7-6 and TRBJ2-1, is GAGVSQSPRYKVTKRGQDVALRCDPISGHVSLYWYRQALGQGPEFLTYFNYEAQQDKSGLPNDRFSAERPEGSISTLTIQRTEQRDSAMYRCASSLGERYNEQFFGPGTRLTVL.

The chain couples TRBV12-3 or TRBV12-4 to TRBJ2-1, with D possibly matching TRBD1 (6 bases). Trimming cost V 5 bases and J 9 bases, with 11 bases left between them. The CDR3 is made up of 12 amino acids. This chain's CDR3 is CASSTGIGEQFF. DNA for the CDR3: TGTGCCAGCAGTACAGGGATCGGTGAGCAGTTCTTC.

The chain is built from TRBV27 and TRBJ2-5; TRBD1 might be the D (5 bases). The J call may be incorrect, as the DNA end agrees better with TRBJ2-7. Germline lookup yields CDR1 MNHEY and CDR2 SMNVEV (reference sequence). The CDR3 covers 13 residues. CDR3 region: CASSFNTGYEQYF. The CDR3 DNA reads as TGTGCCAGCAGTTTCAACACAGGTTACGAGCAGTACTTC.

The chain uses TRBV20-1 and TRBJ2-1, with 13 nucleotides matching TRBD2. The DNA end lines up better with TRBJ2-7; the J call may be wrong. The CDR3 is 15 amino acids. The germline V gene encodes CDR1 DFQATT and CDR2 SNEGSKA (reference sequence). DNA of the CDR3: TGCAGTGCCAGCCCCGGGACTAGCGGGAACAATGAGCAGTACTTC. It codes for CSASPGTSGNNEQYF.

The J gene is TRBJ1-1, the V gene TRBV5-1, with a possible D match to TRBD1 (5 bases). This CDR3 comprises 15 residues. The germline gives CDR1 SGHRS, CDR2 YFSETQ. V lost 2 bases and J 0 bases, leaving 11 bases between the germline ends. DNA of the CDR3: TGCGCCAGCAGCTTAATGGACATCCTGAACACTGAAGCTTTCTTT. Translating gives CASSLMDILNTEAFF.

The CDR3: CSARDGGEVNTDTQYF. CDR3 nucleotides: TGCAGTGCTAGAGATGGGGGGGAGGTGAACACAGATACGCAGTATTTT. This chain joins TRBV20-1 and TRBJ2-3; TRBD2 matches at 7 bases. Per the germline V gene, CDR1 is DFQATT and CDR2 is SNEGSKA (reference sequence). Trimming removed 0 bases from V and 2 bases from J; junction bases left unmatched: 8. The CDR3 spans 16 residues.

This chain connects TRBV27 to TRBJ2-7; unclear D gene. V gave up 5 bases and J gave up 4 bases, with 15 bases separating them. CDR3 length: 14 residues. Germline CDR1 reads MNHEY; CDR2 reads SMNVEV (reference sequence). The CDR3 sequence: CASSPSAPPYEQYF. CDR3 bases: TGTGCCAGCAGTCCCTCCGCACCTCCTTACGAGCAGTACTTC.

A few counts support this clonotype. The V and J genes are TRBV5-1 and TRBJ2-1; 14 bases agree with TRBD2. The germline V gene encodes CDR1 SGHRS and CDR2 YFSETQ. V was pared by 0 bases and J by 7 bases, with 6 bases of the junction left unmatched. CDR3 length: 17 residues. CDR3 nucleotide sequence: TGCGCCAGCAGCTTGGCCTCGGGGACTAGCGGGAGTAATGAGCAGTTCTTC. This codes for CASSLASGTSGSNEQFF.

This clonotype was seen a handful of times. The chain carries TRBV20-1 and TRBJ2-7; 11 bases fit TRBD1. The J segment lost 4 bases and the V segment lost 0 bases, leaving 11 bases of the junction unmatched. Germline V gene sequence: CDR1 DFQATT, CDR2 SNEGSKA (reference sequence). The CDR3 length is 17 residues. CDR3 sequence: CSARENPRDRGRYEQYF. In DNA, the CDR3 is TGCAGTGCTAGAGAGAATCCCCGGGACAGGGGGAGGTACGAGCAGTACTTC.

This clonotype was seen a few times. The chain carries TRBV29-1 and TRBJ1-2; 11 bases fit TRBD1. This CDR3 contains 12 residues. Germline V CDR1 and CDR2: SQVTM, ANQGSEA. After removal of 3 bases from V and 7 bases from J, the junction contained 1 base not matched to a gene. CDR3 DNA: TGCAGCGTTGAGGACAGGGGGCTTGGCTACACCTTC. This gives the protein CSVEDRGLGYTF. Full variable domain (remainder filled in from reference TRBV29-1 and TRBJ1-2): SAVISQKPSRDICQRGTSLTIQCQVDSQVTMMFWYRQQPGQSLTLIATANQGSEATYESGFVIDKFPISRPNLTFSTLTVSNMSPEDSSIYLCSVEDRGLGYTFGSGTRLTVV.

The chain carries TRBV4-1 and TRBJ2-5, with D uncertain. This CDR3 is built from 17 residues. The V end was cut by 2 bases, the J end by 5 bases, with 21 bases between. The germline V gene encodes CDR1 MGHRA and CDR2 YSYEKL. CDR3 nucleotides: TGCGCCAGCAGCCAATGGGGTGACCTAGAGTCAGCGGAGACCCAGTACTTC. Its translation: CASSQWGDLESAETQYF.

The genes are TRBV4-3 and TRBJ2-7; TRBD1 aligns across 7 bases. The germline gives CDR1 LGHNA, CDR2 YSLEER. The CDR3 sequence is 15 residues long. V was pared by 0 bases and J by 3 bases, with 5 bases of the junction left unmatched. In DNA, the CDR3 is TGCGCCAGCAGCCAAGATGCCGACAGGGACTACGAGCAGTACTTC. It yields the protein CASSQDADRDYEQYF.

Concerning this clonotype itself: A read error may be the cause here, since a much bigger clone is one base away. The gene calls are TRBV7-9 and TRBJ2-3; 14 bases fit TRBD2. The CDR3 loop spans 16 amino acids. Germline V gene sequence: CDR1 SEHNR, CDR2 FQNEAQ (reference sequence). The CDR3 loop is CTSSLGRLAGGDTQYF. The CDR3 nucleotides are TGTACCAGCAGCTTGGGGAGACTAGCGGGAGGGGATACGCAGTATTTT.

V is TRBV4-1 and J is TRBJ2-5; D is ambiguous. This CDR3 contains 15 residues. The germline V gene has CDR1 MGHRA and CDR2 YSYEKL. The V and J ends lost 2 bases and 5 bases respectively, with 15 bases between them. The CDR3: CASSQHIAAGETQYF. The CDR3 bases are TGCGCCAGCAGCCAACATATAGCTGCCGGCGAGACCCAGTACTTC.

This clonotype was observed a few times. V gene TRBV9 combines with J gene TRBJ2-3; D ambiguous. The V and J ends lost 4 bases and 2 bases respectively, with 11 bases between them. Germline V gene data show CDR1 as SGDLS and CDR2 as YYNGEE. The CDR3 runs to 14 residues. The CDR3 DNA reads as TGTGCCAGCAGCCCCCAAAGGTACACAGATACGCAGTATTTT. This sequence encodes CASSPQRYTDTQYF.